The clone carrying this TCR beta chain was observed once. This record comes from a study of T cells in tuberculosis. Study in general: The T cells targeted glucose monomycolate, a mycobacterial lipid, via CD1B.

The CDR3 extends over 15 amino acids. From germline, CDR1 is SGHTA and CDR2 FQGTGA. The J segment lost 6 bases and the V segment lost 1 base, leaving 8 bases of the junction unmatched. Thawed, overnight-rested PBMC were stained with GMM-loaded CD1B tetramer, viability dye and anti-CD3, then sorted. CD1B tetramers were loaded with Rhodococcus equi-derived C32 glucose monomycolate. Only in-frame clones appear in the TCRdb table, and some are missing; sequencing was by immunoSEQ multiplex PCR. The table has 85,000 to 90,000 clones, roughly 88% seen once. Sequences were obtained from CD1b-GMM tetramer-negative cells sorted from PBMCs. J is TRBJ2-7 and V is TRBV7-3, with TRBD1 identical over 8 bases. This clonotype was obtained from an adult woman with latent tuberculosis. CDR3 loop: CASSLNRDRSGEQYV. As DNA, the CDR3 is TGTGCCAGCAGCTTAAACCGGGACAGGTCCGGCGAGCAGTACGTC.